This T cell receptor beta chain was sequenced during a study of CD8+ T cells in alopecia areata. Study overall: People stayed on tofacitinib for 6 to 18 months, then stopped the drug for 6 months.

Following RNA extraction, reverse transcription yielded cDNA that acted as the sequencing template. Profiled with immunoSEQ multiplex PCR; TCRdb holds only in-frame clones, not every one. This table has about 200,000 clones, about three fifths appearing once. Trimming removed 4 bases from V and 6 bases from J, with 7 bases in between. The CDR3 has 13 residues. Germline loops: CDR1 LGHNA, CDR2 YSLEER. Treatment described: oral pan-JAK inhibitor, 5-10 mg twice daily. This TCR was recovered from a human donor with alopecia areata. The chain is built from TRBV4-3 and TRBJ1-6; D uncertain. The sequencing here drew on CD4+ T cells sorted from blood, taken at week 4, from a patient treated with tofacitinib. For the CDR3, the DNA is TGCGCCAGCAGCCTTACCACTAATTCACCCCTCCACTTT. It yields the protein CASSLTTNSPLHF.